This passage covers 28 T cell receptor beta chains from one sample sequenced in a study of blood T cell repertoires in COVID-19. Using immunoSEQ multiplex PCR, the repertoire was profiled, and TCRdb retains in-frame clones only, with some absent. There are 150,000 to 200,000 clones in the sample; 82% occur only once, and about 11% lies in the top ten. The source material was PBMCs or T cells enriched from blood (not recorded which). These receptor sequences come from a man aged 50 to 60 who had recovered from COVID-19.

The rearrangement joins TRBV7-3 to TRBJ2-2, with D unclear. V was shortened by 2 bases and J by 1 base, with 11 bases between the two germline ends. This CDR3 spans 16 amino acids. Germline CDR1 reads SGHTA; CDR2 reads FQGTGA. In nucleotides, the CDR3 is TGTGCCAGCAGCTTAGGGCAGCCAAAGAACACCGGGGAGCTGTTTTTT. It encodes CASSLGQPKNTGELFF.

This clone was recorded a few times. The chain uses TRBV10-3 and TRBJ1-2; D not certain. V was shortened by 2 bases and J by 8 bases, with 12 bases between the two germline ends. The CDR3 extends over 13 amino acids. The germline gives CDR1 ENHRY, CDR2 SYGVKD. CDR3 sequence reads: CAISEPDPGGYTF. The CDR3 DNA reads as TGTGCCATCAGTGAGCCAGACCCGGGGGGCTACACCTTC.

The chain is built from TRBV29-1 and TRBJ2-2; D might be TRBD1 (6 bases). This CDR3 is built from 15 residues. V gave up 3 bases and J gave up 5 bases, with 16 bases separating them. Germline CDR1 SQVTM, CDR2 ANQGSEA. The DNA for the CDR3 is TGCAGCGTTGAGGCGGGTGTCAGGGGAACCGGGGAGCTGTTTTTT. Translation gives CSVEAGVRGTGELFF.

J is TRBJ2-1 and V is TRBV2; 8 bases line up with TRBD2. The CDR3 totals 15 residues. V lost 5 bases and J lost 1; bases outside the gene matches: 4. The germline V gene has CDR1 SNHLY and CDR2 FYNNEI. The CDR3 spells CASSPTSGSYNEQFF. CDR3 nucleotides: TGTGCCAGCAGTCCAACTAGCGGATCCTACAATGAGCAGTTCTTC. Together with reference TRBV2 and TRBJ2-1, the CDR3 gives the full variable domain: EPEVTQTPSHQVTQMGQEVILRCVPISNHLYFYWYRQILGQKVEFLVSFYNNEISEKSEIFDDQFSVERPDGSNFTLKIRSTKLEDSAMYFCASSPTSGSYNEQFFGPGTRLTVL.

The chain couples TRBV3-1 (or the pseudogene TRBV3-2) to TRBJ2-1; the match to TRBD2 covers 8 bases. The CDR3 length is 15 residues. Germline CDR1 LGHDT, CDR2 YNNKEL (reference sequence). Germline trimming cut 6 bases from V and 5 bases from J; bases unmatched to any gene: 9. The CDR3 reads CASRLGAGGNNEQFF. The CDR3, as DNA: TGTGCCAGCAGACTGGGCGCGGGAGGCAACAATGAGCAGTTCTTC.

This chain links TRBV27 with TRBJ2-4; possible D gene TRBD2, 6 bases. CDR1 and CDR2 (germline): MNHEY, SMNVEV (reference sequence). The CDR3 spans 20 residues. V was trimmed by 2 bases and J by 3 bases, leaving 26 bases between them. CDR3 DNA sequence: TGTGCCAGCAGTTTACCCTACTTGGGCCATGGGACTTTGGGCAAAAACATTCAGTACTTC. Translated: CASSLPYLGHGTLGKNIQYF.

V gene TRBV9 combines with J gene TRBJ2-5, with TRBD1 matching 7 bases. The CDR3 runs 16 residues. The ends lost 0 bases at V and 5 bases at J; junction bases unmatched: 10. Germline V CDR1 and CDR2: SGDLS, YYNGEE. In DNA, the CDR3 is TGTGCCAGCAGCGTAGGGGCTCGGGCGACAGGGGAGACCCAGTACTTC. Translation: CASSVGARATGETQYF.

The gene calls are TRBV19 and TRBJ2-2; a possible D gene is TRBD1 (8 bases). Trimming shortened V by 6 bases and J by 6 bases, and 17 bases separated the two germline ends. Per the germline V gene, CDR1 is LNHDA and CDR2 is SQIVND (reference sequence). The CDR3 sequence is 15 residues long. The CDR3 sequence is CASSDRGGGAGELFF. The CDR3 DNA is TGTGCCAGTAGCGACAGGGGAGGGGGAGCCGGGGAGCTGTTTTTT.

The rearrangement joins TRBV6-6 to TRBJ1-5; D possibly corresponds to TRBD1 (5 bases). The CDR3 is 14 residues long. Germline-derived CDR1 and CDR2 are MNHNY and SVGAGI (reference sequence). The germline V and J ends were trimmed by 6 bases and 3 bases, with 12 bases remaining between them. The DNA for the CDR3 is TGTGCCAGCAGCTCGAAGGGGCTCAATCAGCCCCAGCATTTT. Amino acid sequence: CASSSKGLNQPQHF.

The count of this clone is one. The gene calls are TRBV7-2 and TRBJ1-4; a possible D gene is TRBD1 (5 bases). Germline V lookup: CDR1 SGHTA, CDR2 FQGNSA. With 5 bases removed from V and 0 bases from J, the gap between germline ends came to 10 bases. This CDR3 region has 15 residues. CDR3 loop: CASSRQGATNEKLFF. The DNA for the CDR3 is TGTGCCAGCAGCCGCCAGGGTGCAACTAATGAAAAACTGTTTTTT.

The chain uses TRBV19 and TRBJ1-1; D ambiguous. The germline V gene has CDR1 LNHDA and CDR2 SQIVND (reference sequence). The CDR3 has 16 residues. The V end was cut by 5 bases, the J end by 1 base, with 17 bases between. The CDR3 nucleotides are TGTGCCAGTAGTCCAGAGGGAAGATGGGGGAACACTGAAGCTTTCTTT. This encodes CASSPEGRWGNTEAFF.

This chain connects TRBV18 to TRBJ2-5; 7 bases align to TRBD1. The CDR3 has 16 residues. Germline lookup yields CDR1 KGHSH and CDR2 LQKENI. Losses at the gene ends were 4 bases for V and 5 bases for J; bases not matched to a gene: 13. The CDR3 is CASSRQGQPTGETQYF. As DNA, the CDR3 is TGTGCCAGCTCACGGCAGGGACAGCCTACGGGGGAGACCCAGTACTTC.

This CDR3 is CASSVRARASSGANVLTF. CDR3 in DNA: TGTGCCAGCAGTGTCCGGGCCAGGGCCTCCTCTGGGGCCAACGTCCTGACTTTC. The chain has TRBV2 and TRBJ2-6; D possibly corresponds to TRBD1 (5 bases). Per germline, CDR1 SNHLY and CDR2 FYNNEI. CDR3 length equals 18 residues. V was trimmed by 4 bases and J by 0 bases, leaving 16 bases between them.

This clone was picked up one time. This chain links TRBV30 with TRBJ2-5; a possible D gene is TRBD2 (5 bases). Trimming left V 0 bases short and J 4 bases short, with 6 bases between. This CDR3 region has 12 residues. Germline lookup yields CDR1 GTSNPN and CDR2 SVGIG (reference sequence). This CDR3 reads CAWSVLGETQYF. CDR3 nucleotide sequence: TGTGCCTGGAGTGTACTAGGAGAGACCCAGTACTTC.

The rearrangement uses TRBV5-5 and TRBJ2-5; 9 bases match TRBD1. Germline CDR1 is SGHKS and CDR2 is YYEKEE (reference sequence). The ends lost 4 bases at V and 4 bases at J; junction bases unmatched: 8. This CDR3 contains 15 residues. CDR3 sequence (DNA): TGTGCCAGCAGCGGAGGGACAGGGCGGGTAGAGACCCAGTACTTC. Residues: CASSGGTGRVETQYF.

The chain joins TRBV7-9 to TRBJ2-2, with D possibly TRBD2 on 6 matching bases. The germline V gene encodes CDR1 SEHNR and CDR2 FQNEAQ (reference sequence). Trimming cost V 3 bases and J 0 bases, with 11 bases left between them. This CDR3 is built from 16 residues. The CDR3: CASSFFSGANTGELFF. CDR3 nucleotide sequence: TGTGCCAGCAGCTTTTTTAGCGGAGCGAACACCGGGGAGCTGTTTTTT.

The CDR3 coding sequence is TGCGCCAGCAGCGGACCCACTACAGGGGGCTCCTACGAGCAGTACTTC. It specifies CASSGPTTGGSYEQYF. The chain is built from TRBV10-2 and TRBJ2-7, with 8 positions matching TRBD1. J gave up 0 bases and V 6 bases, and 10 bases lay outside the gene matches. Germline-derived CDR1 and CDR2 are WSHSY and SAAADI. The CDR3 runs to 16 residues.

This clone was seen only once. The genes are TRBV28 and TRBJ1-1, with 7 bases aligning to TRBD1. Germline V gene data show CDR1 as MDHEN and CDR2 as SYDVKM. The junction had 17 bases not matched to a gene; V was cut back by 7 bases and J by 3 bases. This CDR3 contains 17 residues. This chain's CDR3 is CASNPTGFIGMDTEAFF. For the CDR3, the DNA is TGTGCCAGCAACCCGACAGGGTTTATCGGTATGGACACTGAAGCTTTCTTT. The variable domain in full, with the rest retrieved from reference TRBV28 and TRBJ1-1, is DVKVTQSSRYLVKRTGEKVFLECVQDMDHENMFWYRQDPGLGLRLIYFSYDVKMKEKGDIPEGYSVSREKKERFSLILESASTNQTSMYLCASNPTGFIGMDTEAFFGQGTRLTVV.

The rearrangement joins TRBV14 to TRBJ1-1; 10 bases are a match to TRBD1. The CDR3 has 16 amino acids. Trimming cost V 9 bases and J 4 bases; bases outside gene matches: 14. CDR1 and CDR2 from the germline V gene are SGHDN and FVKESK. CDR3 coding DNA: TGTGCCAGTATGCCGGGACAGGGGTTTTTTAGCACTGAAGCTTTCTTT. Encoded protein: CASMPGQGFFSTEAFF.

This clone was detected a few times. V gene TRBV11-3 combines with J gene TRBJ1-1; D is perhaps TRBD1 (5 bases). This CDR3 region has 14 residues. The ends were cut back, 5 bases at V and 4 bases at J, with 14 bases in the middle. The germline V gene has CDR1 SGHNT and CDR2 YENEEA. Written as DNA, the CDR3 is TGTGCCAGCAGCGAGACATCCCAGGGCACTGAAGCTTTCTTT. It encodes CASSETSQGTEAFF.

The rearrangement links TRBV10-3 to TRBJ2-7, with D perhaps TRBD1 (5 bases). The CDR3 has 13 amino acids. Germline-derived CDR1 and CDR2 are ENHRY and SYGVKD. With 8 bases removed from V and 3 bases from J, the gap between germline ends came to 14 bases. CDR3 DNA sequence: TGTGCCATCCTTGAAGGGGCTAGCTACGAGCAGTACTTC. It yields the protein CAILEGASYEQYF.

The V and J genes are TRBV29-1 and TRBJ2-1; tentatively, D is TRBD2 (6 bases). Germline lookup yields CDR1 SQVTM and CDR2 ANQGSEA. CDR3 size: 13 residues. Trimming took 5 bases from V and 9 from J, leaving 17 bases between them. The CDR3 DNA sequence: TGCAGCGTTTCAGCTGGAGGGTTAACTGAGCAGTTCTTC. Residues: CSVSAGGLTEQFF.

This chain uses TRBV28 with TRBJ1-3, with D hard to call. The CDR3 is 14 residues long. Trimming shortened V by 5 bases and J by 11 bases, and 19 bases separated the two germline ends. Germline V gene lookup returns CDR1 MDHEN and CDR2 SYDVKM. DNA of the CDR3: TGTGCCAGCAGTCCGAGAAGACTGACTAACGCCATATATTTT. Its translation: CASSPRRLTNAIYF.

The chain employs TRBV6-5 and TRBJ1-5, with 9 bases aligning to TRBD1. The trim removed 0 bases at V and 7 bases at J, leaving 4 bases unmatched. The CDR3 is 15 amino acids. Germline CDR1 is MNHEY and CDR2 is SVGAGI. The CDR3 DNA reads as TGTGCCAGCAGTTACTCCTGGACAGGGGAACAGCCCCAGCATTTT. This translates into CASSYSWTGEQPQHF.

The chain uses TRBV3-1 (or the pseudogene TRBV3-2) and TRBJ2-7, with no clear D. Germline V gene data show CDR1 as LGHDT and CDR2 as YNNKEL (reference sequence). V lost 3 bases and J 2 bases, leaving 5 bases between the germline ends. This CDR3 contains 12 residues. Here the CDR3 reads CASSQSTYEQYF. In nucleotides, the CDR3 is TGTGCCAGCAGCCAGTCAACCTACGAGCAGTACTTC.

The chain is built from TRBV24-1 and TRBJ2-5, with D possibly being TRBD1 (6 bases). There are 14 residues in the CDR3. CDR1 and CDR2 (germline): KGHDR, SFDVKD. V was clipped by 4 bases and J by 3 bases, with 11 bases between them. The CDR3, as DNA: TGTGCCACCAGTGACCGAGGGACAAAAGAGACCCAGTACTTC. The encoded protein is CATSDRGTKETQYF.

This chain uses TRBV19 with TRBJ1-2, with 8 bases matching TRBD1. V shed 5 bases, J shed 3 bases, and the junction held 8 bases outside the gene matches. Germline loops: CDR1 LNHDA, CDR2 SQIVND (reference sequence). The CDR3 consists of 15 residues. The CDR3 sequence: CASSPTGQGDYGYTF. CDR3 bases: TGTGCCAGTAGTCCAACCGGACAGGGCGACTATGGCTACACCTTC.

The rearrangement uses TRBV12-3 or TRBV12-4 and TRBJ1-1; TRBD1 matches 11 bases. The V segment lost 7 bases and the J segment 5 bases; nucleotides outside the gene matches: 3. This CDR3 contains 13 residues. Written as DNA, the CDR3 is TGTGCCAGCAAGGGGACAGGGGGAACTGAAGCTTTCTTT. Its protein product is CASKGTGGTEAFF.